The 19 T cell receptor beta chains below were found in one sample sequenced in a study of PD-L1 blockade in urothelial cancer. Assay used: immunoSEQ multiplex PCR; TCRdb lists only in-frame clones, some missing. The data show roughly 62,000 clones, over 75% seen once. Material: PBMCs, obtained around atezolizumab (anti-PD-L1) treatment. The receptors come from a man between 70 and 80 years old with urothelial cancer.

The chain joins TRBV5-6 to TRBJ2-7, with 8 bases fitting TRBD2. The ends lost 6 bases at V and 0 bases at J; junction bases unmatched: 5. The CDR3 has 14 residues. Germline V gives CDR1 SGHDT, CDR2 YYEEEE. The DNA of the CDR3 is TGTGCCAGCAACCGGGAGGGCATCTCCTACGAGCAGTACTTC. Residues: CASNREGISYEQYF.

The genes are TRBV29-1 and TRBJ2-3; D perhaps matches TRBD2 (6 bases). Germline values: CDR1 SQVTM, CDR2 ANQGSEA. The CDR3 is 13 residues long. The CDR3 reads CAGAREVTDTQYF. The CDR3 DNA reads as TGCGCCGGGGCGAGGGAGGTTACAGATACGCAGTATTTT.

The genes are TRBV28 and TRBJ2-5; 9 nucleotides match TRBD1. The CDR3 sequence is 14 residues long. With V trimmed by 5 bases and J by 10 bases, 11 bases remained unmatched. The V gene's germline CDR1 is MDHEN and CDR2 SYDVKM. The CDR3 region is CASSQLRDRDDQYF. The CDR3 DNA reads TGTGCCAGCAGTCAGCTCCGGGACAGGGATGACCAGTACTTC.

The chain recombines TRBV30 with TRBJ1-5, with no clear D. The CDR3 has 14 residues. Trimming took 1 base from V and 4 from J, leaving 11 bases between them. Germline CDR1 reads GTSNPN; CDR2 reads SVGIG (reference sequence). CDR3 coding DNA: TGTGCCTGGAGTGGGCCAGTTCCTAATCAGCCCCAGCATTTT. This codes for CAWSGPVPNQPQHF.

The sample holds a few counts of this clone. The chain combines TRBV15 with TRBJ2-5; a possible D gene is TRBD2 (5 bases). The germline V gene has CDR1 LNHNV and CDR2 YYDKDF (reference sequence). The CDR3 consists of 16 residues. Trimming removed 1 base at V and 1 base at J, with 13 bases between. The CDR3 spells CATSRGRGEGQETQYF. CDR3 nucleotides: TGTGCCACCAGCAGAGGCCGGGGTGAGGGCCAAGAGACCCAGTACTTC.

This chain uses TRBV10-3 with TRBJ1-5; possibly TRBD1 for D (6 bases). Trimming pared 6 bases from V and 3 bases from J, leaving 15 bases between. The CDR3 extends over 15 amino acids. From germline, CDR1 is ENHRY and CDR2 SYGVKD. CDR3 nucleotides: TGTGCCATCAGGAAAGCGGACAGACCCAATCAGCCCCAGCATTTT. The encoded protein is CAIRKADRPNQPQHF.

The chain employs TRBV18 and TRBJ1-1, with D uncertain. CDR3 size: 12 residues. Germline V gene data show CDR1 as KGHSH and CDR2 as LQKENI. The germline V and J ends were trimmed by 2 bases and 8 bases, with 9 bases remaining between them. Written as DNA, the CDR3 is TGTGCCAGCTCACCAGCCCGGAGGGAAGCTTTCTTT. Residues: CASSPARREAFF.

The rearrangement links TRBV20-1 to TRBJ1-1, with 9 bases matching TRBD1. CDR3 length: 11 amino acids. CDR1 and CDR2 (germline): DFQATT, SNEGSKA (reference sequence). After removal of 7 bases from V and 13 bases from J, the junction contained 10 bases not matched to a gene. DNA of the CDR3: TGCAGTGTTCAGGGACAGGGAGGATATTTCTTT. Translating gives CSVQGQGGYFF.

The chain carries TRBV7-9 and TRBJ2-6, with TRBD1 matching over 9 bases. Germline lookup yields CDR1 SEHNR and CDR2 FQNEAQ (reference sequence). The CDR3 is made up of 16 amino acids. The V and J ends lost 5 bases and 1 base, in that order; junction bases with no gene match: 3. The CDR3 reads CASSAGTGSGANVLTF. The DNA of the CDR3 is TGTGCCAGCAGCGCAGGGACAGGGTCTGGGGCCAACGTCCTGACTTTC.

This clone appeared a few times. The CDR3 region is CSATGNTEAFF. The CDR3 DNA reads as TGCAGTGCTACAGGGAACACTGAAGCTTTCTTT. J is TRBJ1-1 and V is TRBV20-1; D gene uncertain. CDR1 is DFQATT and CDR2 is SNEGSKA in the germline V gene (reference sequence). Trimming shortened V by 4 bases and J by 1 base, and 4 bases separated the two germline ends. This CDR3 is built from 11 residues.

This sequence joins TRBV30 and TRBJ2-2; 11 nucleotides line up with TRBD2. The CDR3 extends over 16 amino acids. V shed 8 bases, J shed 1 base, and the junction held 9 bases outside the gene matches. Germline V gene lookup returns CDR1 GTSNPN and CDR2 SVGIG (reference sequence). The CDR3 DNA sequence: TGTGCCCGAGATTATGGGACTAGCGGGAACACCGGGGAGCTGTTTTTT. This codes for CARDYGTSGNTGELFF. Drawing the rest from reference TRBV30 and TRBJ2-2, the complete variable domain is SQTIHQWPATLVQPVGSPLSLECTVEGTSNPNLYWYRQAAGRGLQLLFYSVGIGQISSEVPQNLSASRPQDRQFILSSKKLLLSDSGFYLCARDYGTSGNTGELFFGEGSRLTVL.

The chain has TRBV9 and TRBJ1-1, with 7 bases matching TRBD1. CDR3 length equals 14 residues. The V and J ends lost 4 bases and 0 bases, in that order; junction bases with no gene match: 3. Germline CDR1 reads SGDLS; CDR2 reads YYNGEE. CDR3 in amino acids: CASSRQGMNTEAFF. Written as DNA, the CDR3 is TGTGCCAGCAGCCGACAGGGAATGAACACTGAAGCTTTCTTT.

Details on this clone: The sample holds other DNA sequences that translate to the same CDR3. V and J are TRBV19 and TRBJ1-4; 9 bases map to TRBD1. V gave up 5 bases and J gave up 5 bases; unmatched junction bases: 6. The CDR3 extends over 15 amino acids. The germline gives CDR1 LNHDA, CDR2 SQIVND (reference sequence). For the CDR3, the DNA is TGTGCCAGTAGTCTTCCGGGACAGGGAAATGAAAAACTGTTTTTT. Protein: CASSLPGQGNEKLFF.

This chain joins TRBV30 and TRBJ2-3, with D tentatively TRBD2 (6 bases). V was trimmed by 2 bases and J by 5 bases, leaving 14 bases between them. The CDR3 is 14 amino acids. Germline-derived CDR1 and CDR2 are GTSNPN and SVGIG (reference sequence). As DNA, the CDR3 is TGTGCCTGGAGTTTGGGGGGATTGGGAGATACGCAGTATTTT. Translating gives CAWSLGGLGDTQYF. The full variable domain, its missing parts supplied by reference TRBV30 and TRBJ2-3, is SQTIHQWPATLVQPVGSPLSLECTVEGTSNPNLYWYRQAAGRGLQLLFYSVGIGQISSEVPQNLSASRPQDRQFILSSKKLLLSDSGFYLCAWSLGGLGDTQYFGPGTRLTVL.

The chain carries TRBV15 and TRBJ2-7; D gene unclear. CDR1 and CDR2 from the germline V gene are LNHNV and YYDKDF (reference sequence). Trimming stripped 5 bases from V and 0 bases from J, with 5 bases between. The CDR3 is made up of 12 amino acids. The CDR3: CATSQLSYEQYF. In nucleotides, the CDR3 is TGTGCCACCAGCCAACTCTCCTACGAGCAGTACTTC.

The chain couples TRBV10-3 to TRBJ2-3; 8 bases map to TRBD2. Germline lookup yields CDR1 ENHRY and CDR2 SYGVKD. With 4 bases clipped from V and 2 bases from J, the junction kept 5 bases outside the gene matches. The CDR3 spans 15 residues. CDR3 coding DNA: TGTGCCATCAGTGGCCTAGCGGGCCTCACAGATACGCAGTATTTT. Protein: CAISGLAGLTDTQYF.

This sequence joins TRBV2 and TRBJ2-3; 7 bases line up with TRBD2. V shed 6 bases, J shed 5 bases, and the junction held 8 bases outside the gene matches. Germline V lookup: CDR1 SNHLY, CDR2 FYNNEI. The CDR3 runs to 14 residues. Written as DNA, the CDR3 is TGTGCCAGCAGGGGGACTACCGCGGGAGATACGCAGTATTTT. It translates to CASRGTTAGDTQYF.

The chain couples TRBV7-2 to TRBJ1-5, with D perhaps TRBD1 (6 bases). The CDR3 has 13 amino acids. Trimming shortened V by 5 bases and J by 7 bases, and 12 bases separated the two germline ends. CDR1 and CDR2 from the germline V gene are SGHTA and FQGNSA. The CDR3 sequence is CASSQTQGQPQHF. The DNA of the CDR3 is TGTGCCAGCAGCCAGACACAGGGCCAGCCCCAGCATTTT.

The rearrangement uses TRBV7-8 and TRBJ2-3, with 9 nucleotides matching TRBD1. J gave up 2 bases and V 5 bases, and 8 bases lay outside the gene matches. The CDR3 length is 16 residues. Germline loops: CDR1 SGHVS, CDR2 FQNEAQ. In DNA, the CDR3 is TGTGCCAGCAGCCCCCTGGGGACAGGGTTCACAGATACGCAGTATTTT. Its translation is CASSPLGTGFTDTQYF.